The rows below give T cell receptor beta chains drawn from one sample of a study of shared clonotypes between healthy human individuals. Data came from immunoSEQ multiplex PCR; TCRdb stores just in-frame clones and leaves some out. The sample shows about 2.4 million clones, more than 85% of them seen only once. The sequencing sample was made of naive CD4+ T cells from PBMCs. The receptors shown here come from a young man in good health. Some clones in this sample may be carry-over from other donors' samples. Both conserved end residues are part of each CDR3. The D gene is left open where the match is weak. Size tells how often a clone was seen (once, few, many) or the class of an expanded clone, and some rows leave it out.

clone_size | d_call | j_call | cdr3_length | v_call | cdr3_nt | cdr3_aa
- | TRBD2 | TRBJ2-1 | 16 | TRBV5-4 | TGTGCCAGCAGCCGGAAGCGGGAGGCGGGGTACAATGAGCAGTTCTTC | CASSRKREAGYNEQFF
- | TRBD2 | TRBJ2-3 | 14 | TRBV10-3 | TGTGCCATCAGCGAGCGGGAGGGCACAGATACGCAGTATTTT | CAISEREGTDTQYF
- | - | TRBJ1-5 | 15 | TRBV11-2 | TGTGCCAGCAGCTTAGATCTCGGGGCAGCTCAGCCCCAGCATTTT | CASSLDLGAAQPQHF
- | - | TRBJ2-5 | 13 | TRBV18 | TGTGCCAGCTCACCACCCCCCGGTAGGGAGCAGTACTTC | CASSPPPGREQYF
- | - | TRBJ2-3 | 18 | TRBV28 | TGTGCCAGCAGTTCCTACCTCCGGACTAACAAGAGCACAGATACGCAGTATTTT | CASSSYLRTNKSTDTQYF
- | TRBD2 | TRBJ2-5 | 16 | TRBV6-5 | TGTGCCAGCAGTTACTCCGCGGGAGCCCCCCGAGAGACCCAGTACTTC | CASSYSAGAPRETQYF
- | - | TRBJ2-1 | 12 | TRBV5-1 | TGCGCCAGCAGCTTCCCCCACAATGAGCAGTTCTTC | CASSFPHNEQFF
- | - | TRBJ2-2 | 14 | TRBV28 | TGTGCCAGCAGTAGGAGGAGGGAAACCGGGGAGCTGTTTTTT | CASSRRRETGELFF
- | - | TRBJ1-2 | 12 | TRBV7-2 | TGTGCCAGCAGCTTAGAAGCGCGAGGCTACACCTTC | CASSLEARGYTF
- | - | TRBJ1-1 | 15 | TRBV5-4 | TGTGCCAGCAGCTTGGACGGCGGGACGGATACTGAAGCTTTCTTT | CASSLDGGTDTEAFF
- | - | TRBJ2-3 | 14 | TRBV6-1 | TGTGCCAGCAGTGAAGCGGATAGCACAGATACGCAGTATTTT | CASSEADSTDTQYF
once | TRBD1 | TRBJ2-5 | 16 | TRBV5-1 | TGCGCCAGCAGCTTGATGGACAGGCGCTTGGGTGAGACCCAGTACTTC | CASSLMDRRLGETQYF
once | TRBD1 | TRBJ2-7 | 14 | TRBV5-4 | TGTGCCAGCAGCGCCCGTAGCACAGGGGACGAGCAGTACTTC | CASSARSTGDEQYF
- | TRBD1 | TRBJ1-5 | 14 | TRBV27 | TGTGCCAGCAGTTTCAGGGGGCGGGGGCAGCCCCAGCATTTT | CASSFRGRGQPQHF
- | - | TRBJ2-1 | 14 | TRBV5-4 | TGTGCCAGCAGGATGAAGGGCCCTTACAATGAGCAGTTCTTC | CASRMKGPYNEQFF
- | TRBD1 | TRBJ1-2 | 16 | TRBV2 | TGTGCCAGCAGTTTAGGGGCGACAGGGGCTCGAGCTGGCTACACCTTC | CASSLGATGARAGYTF
once | - | TRBJ2-2 | 15 | TRBV7-2 | TGTGCCAGCAGGCCCGGAAGGGGATTCACCGGGGAGCTGTTTTTT | CASRPGRGFTGELFF
- | TRBD1 | TRBJ1-5 | 15 | TRBV6-5 | TGTGCCAGCAGAACGGACAGGGCGCCCAATCAGCCCCAGCATTTT | CASRTDRAPNQPQHF
- | - | TRBJ1-2 | 17 | TRBV19 | TGTGCCAGTAGTATAGATCGTCGACCGAGCTTTGGGGTTGGCTACACCTTC | CASSIDRRPSFGVGYTF
- | - | TRBJ1-4 | 15 | TRBV11-2 | TGTGCCAGCAGCTTAAGTTCCAGTCGAAATGAAAAACTGTTTTTT | CASSLSSSRNEKLFF
- | - | TRBJ2-3 | 13 | TRBV9 | TGTGCCAGCGGAGACGGGAACACAGATACGCAGTATTTT | CASGDGNTDTQYF
- | - | TRBJ1-2 | 15 | TRBV19 | TGTGCCAGTACCCCCTCCCGCCAGAGACGTTATGGCTACACCTTC | CASTPSRQRRYGYTF
- | TRBD2 | TRBJ2-1 | 15 | TRBV28 | TGTGCCAGCAGTTTAATCCTAGCGGGAGCCAATGAGCAGTTCTTC | CASSLILAGANEQFF
- | - | TRBJ2-7 | 16 | TRBV19 | TGTGCCAGTAGACCGGGACACAGGCTCAGGGAGGGCGAGCAGTACTTC | CASRPGHRLREGEQYF
- | TRBD2 | TRBJ2-7 | 15 | TRBV5-1 | TGCGCCAGCAGCTTGGGGCTAGCGGGAACCTACGAGCAGTACTTC | CASSLGLAGTYEQYF
- | - | TRBJ1-1 | 16 | TRBV18 | TGTGCCAGCTCACCACCGCGACTTCCCCGGGACACTGAAGCTTTCTTT | CASSPPRLPRDTEAFF
once | - | TRBJ2-2 | 15 | TRBV6-1 | TGTGCCAGCAGTGAATACAGCAGTGTGACCGGGGAGCTGTTTTTT | CASSEYSSVTGELFF
- | TRBD2 | TRBJ2-3 | 15 | TRBV5-1 | TGCGCCAGCAGCTATCCGGGAGGTGGGGGTGATACGCAGTATTTT | CASSYPGGGGDTQYF
- | TRBD1 | TRBJ1-2 | 15 | TRBV2 | TGTGCCAGCAGAGGTACAGGGGGCCTAAACTATGGCTACACCTTC | CASRGTGGLNYGYTF
- | - | TRBJ1-5 | 18 | TRBV28 | TGTGCCAGCAGTTCCTCGACACCGAACTCAGATAGCAATCAGCCCCAGCATTTT | CASSSSTPNSDSNQPQHF
- | - | TRBJ1-1 | 12 | TRBV18 | TGTGCCAGCTCACGTTCAAGCACTGAAGCTTTCTTT | CASSRSSTEAFF
- | TRBD1 | TRBJ1-3 | 17 | TRBV28 | TGTGCCAGCAGTTTATTTGCGGGACAGGGCTCTGGAAACACCATATATTTT | CASSLFAGQGSGNTIYF
once | TRBD1 | TRBJ2-1 | 17 | TRBV4-1 | TGCGCCAGCAGCCAAGTAACCGGGACAGGGATGTGGTATGAGCAGTTCTTC | CASSQVTGTGMWYEQFF
- | TRBD1 | TRBJ2-5 | 13 | TRBV7-6 | TGTGCCAGCAGCTTAGACGACAGGGACGAGCTGTACTTC | CASSLDDRDELYF
- | - | TRBJ2-3 | 18 | TRBV12-5 | TGTGCTAGTGGTTTGGTCTCTTCCCGCCGCCCGAGGCCAGATACGCAGTATTTT | CASGLVSSRRPRPDTQYF
- | - | TRBJ2-6 | 14 | TRBV2 | TGTGCCAGCAGAGCAGGGTCCGGGGCCAACGTCCTGACTTTC | CASRAGSGANVLTF
- | - | TRBJ1-5 | 15 | TRBV6-4 | TGTGCCAGCAGTGTGGAACCTGGAGGCAATCAGCCCCAGCATTTT | CASSVEPGGNQPQHF
- | TRBD1 | TRBJ2-3 | 16 | TRBV19 | TGTGCCAGTAGTAGCCACGGACAGGGCAGCACAGATACGCAGTATTTT | CASSSHGQGSTDTQYF
- | - | TRBJ1-1 | 16 | TRBV6-6 | TGTGCCAGCAGTACCCCTTTTCGGGGGGGGAACACTGAAGCTTTCTTT | CASSTPFRGGNTEAFF
- | TRBD2 | TRBJ2-4 | 15 | TRBV5-1 | TGCGCCAGCAGCCAGGGACCCCGGGGGGTAGACATTCAGTACTTC | CASSQGPRGVDIQYF
- | TRBD2 | TRBJ2-2 | 16 | TRBV5-4 | TGTGCCAGCAGCTCCCTAGCGGGAGGTGGGGCCGGGGAGCTGTTTTTT | CASSSLAGGGAGELFF
- | - | TRBJ2-6 | 17 | TRBV5-1 | TGCGCCAGCAGCTTGGCACCGGGGGCGGGTGGGGCCAACGTCCTGACTTTC | CASSLAPGAGGANVLTF
- | - | TRBJ2-7 | 15 | TRBV18 | TGTGCCAGCTCACCTCTGGGACTGCAAAACTACGAGCAGTACTTC | CASSPLGLQNYEQYF
- | TRBD1 | TRBJ1-4 | 16 | TRBV6-5 | TGTGCCAGCAGTTACACCCGAGGACAGGGAGGTGAAAAACTGTTTTTT | CASSYTRGQGGEKLFF
- | TRBD1 | TRBJ2-2 | 16 | TRBV5-1 | TGCGCCAGCAGCTTGGAACAGGGGTGGAACACCGGGGAGCTGTTTTTT | CASSLEQGWNTGELFF
- | TRBD2 | TRBJ2-7 | 16 | TRBV7-2 | TGTGCCAGCAGCTTAGGTGGGCTAGCGGGGATATACGAGCAGTACTTC | CASSLGGLAGIYEQYF
once | - | TRBJ2-2 | 13 | TRBV4-1 | TGCGCCAGCAGCTACTTAGAAACCGGGGAGCTGTTTTTT | CASSYLETGELFF
- | TRBD1 | TRBJ2-5 | 14 | TRBV4-1 | TGCGCCAGCAGCCGGGGACAGGGTACGGAGACCCAGTACTTC | CASSRGQGTETQYF
- | - | TRBJ2-3 | 14 | TRBV28 | TGTGCCAGCAGTCGCTGGGGCCTCACAGATACGCAGTATTTT | CASSRWGLTDTQYF
- | - | TRBJ2-5 | 12 | TRBV19 | TGTGCCAGTAGTGGAGGACGGTTCCTCCAGTACTTC | CASSGGRFLQYF
once | TRBD1 | TRBJ1-2 | 14 | TRBV7-2 | TGTGCCAGCAGCCCCCGAGAGGGGGCCTATGGCTACACCTTC | CASSPREGAYGYTF
- | - | TRBJ2-3 | 16 | TRBV4-3 | TGCGCCAGCAGCCAAGATGAAAGGGGCTTGACAGATACGCAGTATTTT | CASSQDERGLTDTQYF
- | - | TRBJ2-3 | 14 | TRBV2 | TGTGCCAGCAGTGAAGTGAGCCTCACAGATACGCAGTATTTT | CASSEVSLTDTQYF
- | - | TRBJ2-3 | 12 | TRBV5-1 | TGCGCCAGCAGCTTCAGGACAGATACGCAGTATTTT | CASSFRTDTQYF
- | - | TRBJ1-1 | 11 | TRBV14 | TGTGCCAGCAGCCAAGGAGGGCGGGCTTTCTTT | CASSQGGRAFF
- | TRBD1 | TRBJ1-4 | 15 | TRBV11-2 | TGTGCCAGCAGCGCGAGGGACAGGGGAAATGAAAAACTGTTTTTT | CASSARDRGNEKLFF
once | - | TRBJ1-5 | 15 | TRBV2 | TGTGCCAGCAGTTTGGGGCAGGCCAGCAATCAGCCCCAGCATTTT | CASSLGQASNQPQHF
- | TRBD2 | TRBJ2-7 | 16 | TRBV4-1 | TGCGCCAGCAGCCAAGTGGTAGCGGGAGGTGTCTACGAGCAGTACTTC | CASSQVVAGGVYEQYF
- | - | TRBJ2-5 | 12 | TRBV2 | TGTGCCAGCAGTGAGGGCAAAGAGACCCAGTACTTC | CASSEGKETQYF
- | TRBD2 | TRBJ2-7 | 15 | TRBV5-1 | TGCGCCAGCAGCTCCTCACTAGCGGGTGGGTACGAGCAGTACTTC | CASSSSLAGGYEQYF